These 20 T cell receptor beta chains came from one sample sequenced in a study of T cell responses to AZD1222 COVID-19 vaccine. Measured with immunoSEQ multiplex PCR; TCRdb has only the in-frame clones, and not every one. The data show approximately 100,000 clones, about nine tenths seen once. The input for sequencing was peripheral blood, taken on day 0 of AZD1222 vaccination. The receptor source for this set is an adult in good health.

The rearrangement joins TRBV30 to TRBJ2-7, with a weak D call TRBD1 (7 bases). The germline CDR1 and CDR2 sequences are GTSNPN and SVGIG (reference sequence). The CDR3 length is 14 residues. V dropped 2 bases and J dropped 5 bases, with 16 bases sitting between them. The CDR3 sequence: CAWSTDREVNEQYF. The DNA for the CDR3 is TGTGCCTGGAGTACAGACAGGGAGGTGAACGAGCAGTACTTC.

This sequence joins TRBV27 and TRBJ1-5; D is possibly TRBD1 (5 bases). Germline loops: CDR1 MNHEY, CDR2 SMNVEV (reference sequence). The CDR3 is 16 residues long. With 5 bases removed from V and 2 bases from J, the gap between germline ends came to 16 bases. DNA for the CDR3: TGTGCCAGCAGTCCAGGGACCCTACCGGGCAATCAGCCCCAGCATTTT. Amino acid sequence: CASSPGTLPGNQPQHF.

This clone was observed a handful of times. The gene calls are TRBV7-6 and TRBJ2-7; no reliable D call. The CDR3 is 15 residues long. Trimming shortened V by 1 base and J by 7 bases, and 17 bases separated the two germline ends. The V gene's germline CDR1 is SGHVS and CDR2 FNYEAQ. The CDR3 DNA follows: TGTGCCAGCAGCTTAGATATACAGTTTGGTGGTGAGCAGTACTTC. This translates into CASSLDIQFGGEQYF. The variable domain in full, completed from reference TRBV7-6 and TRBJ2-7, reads GAGVSQSPRYKVTKRGQDVALRCDPISGHVSLYWYRQALGQGPEFLTYFNYEAQQDKSGLPNDRFSAERPEGSISTLTIQRTEQRDSAMYRCASSLDIQFGGEQYFGPGTRLTVT.

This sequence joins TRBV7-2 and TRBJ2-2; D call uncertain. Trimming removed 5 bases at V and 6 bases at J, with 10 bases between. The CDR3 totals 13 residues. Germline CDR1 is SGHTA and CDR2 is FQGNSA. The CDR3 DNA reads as TGTGCCAGCAGCCCGAGAACGTCCGGGGAGCTGTTTTTT. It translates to CASSPRTSGELFF.

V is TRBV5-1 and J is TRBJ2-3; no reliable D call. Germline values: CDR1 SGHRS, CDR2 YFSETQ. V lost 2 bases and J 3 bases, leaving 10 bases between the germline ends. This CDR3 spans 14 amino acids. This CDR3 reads CASSFSRSTDTQYF. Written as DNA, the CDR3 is TGCGCCAGCAGCTTCTCGAGGAGTACAGATACGCAGTATTTT.

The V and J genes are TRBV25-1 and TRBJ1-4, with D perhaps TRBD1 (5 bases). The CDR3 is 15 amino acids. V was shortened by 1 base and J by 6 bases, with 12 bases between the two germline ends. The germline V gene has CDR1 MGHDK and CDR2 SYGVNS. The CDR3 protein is CASSEFGSGYEKLFF. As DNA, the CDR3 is TGTGCCAGCAGTGAATTCGGGTCAGGGTATGAAAAACTGTTTTTT.

In DNA, the CDR3 is TGTGCCAGCAGAAGAAGCAGGGGTCCGGACGGCTACACCTTC. This sequence encodes CASRRSRGPDGYTF. This chain links TRBV6-5 with TRBJ1-2, with a weak D call TRBD1 (6 bases). The V and J ends lost 6 bases and 8 bases respectively, with 19 bases between them. The CDR3 is 14 residues long. The germline CDR1 and CDR2 sequences are MNHEY and SVGAGI.

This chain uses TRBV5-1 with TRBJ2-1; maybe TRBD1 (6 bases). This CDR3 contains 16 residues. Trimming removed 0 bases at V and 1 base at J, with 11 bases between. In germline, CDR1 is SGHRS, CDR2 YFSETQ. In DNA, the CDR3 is TGCGCCAGCAGCTTGGGAGGGGGTCAGTCCTACAATGAGCAGTTCTTC. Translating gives CASSLGGGQSYNEQFF.

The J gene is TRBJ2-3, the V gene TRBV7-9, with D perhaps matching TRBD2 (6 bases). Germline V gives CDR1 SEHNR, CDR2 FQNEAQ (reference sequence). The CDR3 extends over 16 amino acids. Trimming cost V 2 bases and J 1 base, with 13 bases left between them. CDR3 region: CASSLIGGFGTDTQYF. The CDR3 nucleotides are TGTGCCAGCAGCTTAATTGGGGGGTTTGGCACAGATACGCAGTATTTT.

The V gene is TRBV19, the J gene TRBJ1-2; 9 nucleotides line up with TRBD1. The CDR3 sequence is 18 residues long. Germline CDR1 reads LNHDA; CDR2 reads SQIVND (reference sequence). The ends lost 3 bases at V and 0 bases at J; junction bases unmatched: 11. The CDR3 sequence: CASSIRDRDPLSNYGYTF. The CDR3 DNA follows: TGTGCCAGTAGTATTCGGGACAGGGATCCCCTTTCTAACTATGGCTACACCTTC. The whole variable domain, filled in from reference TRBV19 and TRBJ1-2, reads DGGITQSPKYLFRKEGQNVTLSCEQNLNHDAMYWYRQDPGQGLRLIYYSQIVNDFQKGDIAEGYSVSREKKESFPLTVTSAQKNPTAFYLCASSIRDRDPLSNYGYTFGSGTRLTVV.

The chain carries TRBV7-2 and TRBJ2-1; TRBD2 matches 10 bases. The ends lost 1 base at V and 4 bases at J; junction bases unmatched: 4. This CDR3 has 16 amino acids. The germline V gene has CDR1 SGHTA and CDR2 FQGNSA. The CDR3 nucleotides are TGTGCCAGCAGCTTAGTAGCGGGGGGAAGTTACAATGAGCAGTTCTTC. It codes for CASSLVAGGSYNEQFF.

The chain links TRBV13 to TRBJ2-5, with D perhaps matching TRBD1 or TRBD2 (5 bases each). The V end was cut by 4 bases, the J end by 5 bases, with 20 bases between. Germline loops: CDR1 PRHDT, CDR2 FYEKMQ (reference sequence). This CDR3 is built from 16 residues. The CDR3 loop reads CASSSYLSGLTETQYF. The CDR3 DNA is TGTGCCAGCAGCTCCTACCTTTCGGGGCTTACGGAGACCCAGTACTTC.

CDR3 region: CASSVGVLENIQYF. Here the CDR3 DNA reads TGTGCCAGCAGCGTAGGGGTCTTGGAAAACATTCAGTACTTC. This rearrangement joins TRBV9 to TRBJ2-4; no reliable D call. The CDR3 extends over 14 amino acids. Germline V CDR1 and CDR2: SGDLS, YYNGEE. Trimming cost V 0 bases and J 5 bases, with 9 bases left between them.

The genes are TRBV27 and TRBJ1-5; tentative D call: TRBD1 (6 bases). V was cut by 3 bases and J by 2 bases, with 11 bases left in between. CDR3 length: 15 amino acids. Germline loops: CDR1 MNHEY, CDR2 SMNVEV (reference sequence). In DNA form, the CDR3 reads TGTGCCAGCAGTTTGGGGGGCAGCCGCAATCAGCCCCAGCATTTT. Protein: CASSLGGSRNQPQHF.

CDR3 residues: CASSLYPEVKHEQYF. CDR3 nucleotide sequence: TGTGCCAGCAGTTTATACCCGGAGGTAAAACACGAGCAGTACTTC. The chain links TRBV27 to TRBJ2-7; maybe TRBD2 (5 bases). The germline V and J ends were trimmed by 1 base and 5 bases, with 15 bases remaining between them. The CDR3 runs 15 residues. Looked up from germline, CDR1 is MNHEY and CDR2 is SMNVEV (reference sequence).

The CDR3 sequence is CASRVQGVLTDTQYF. For the CDR3, the DNA is TGTGCCAGCAGGGTGCAGGGGGTCTTAACAGATACGCAGTATTTT. The chain combines TRBV6-5 with TRBJ2-3, with 7 bases identical to TRBD1. This CDR3 is 15 amino acids long. V dropped 6 bases and J dropped 3; count of bases not matched to a gene: 9. Germline-derived CDR1 and CDR2 are MNHEY and SVGAGI.

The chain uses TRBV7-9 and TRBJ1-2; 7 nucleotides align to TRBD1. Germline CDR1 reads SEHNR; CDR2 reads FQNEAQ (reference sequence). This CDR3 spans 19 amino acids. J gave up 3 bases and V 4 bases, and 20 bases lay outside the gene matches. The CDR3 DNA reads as TGTGCCAGCAGCTCGATAATACCGAGACAGGGAGGGAGGGACTATGGCTACACCTTC. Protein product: CASSSIIPRQGGRDYGYTF.

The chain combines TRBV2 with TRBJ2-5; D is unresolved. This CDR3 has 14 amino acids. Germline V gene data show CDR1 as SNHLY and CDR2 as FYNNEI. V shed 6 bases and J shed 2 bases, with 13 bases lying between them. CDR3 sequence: CASSLGRGQETQYF. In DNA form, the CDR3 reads TGTGCCAGCAGCCTTGGCAGAGGACAAGAGACCCAGTACTTC.

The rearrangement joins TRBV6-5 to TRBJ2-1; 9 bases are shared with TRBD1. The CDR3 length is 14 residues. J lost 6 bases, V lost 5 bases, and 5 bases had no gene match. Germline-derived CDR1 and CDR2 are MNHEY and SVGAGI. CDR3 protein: CASSTGTGPNEQFF. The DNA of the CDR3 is TGTGCCAGCAGTACAGGGACAGGGCCCAATGAGCAGTTCTTC.

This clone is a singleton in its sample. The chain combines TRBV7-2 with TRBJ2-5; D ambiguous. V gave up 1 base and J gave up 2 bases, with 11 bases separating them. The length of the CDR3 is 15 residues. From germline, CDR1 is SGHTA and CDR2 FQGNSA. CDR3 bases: TGTGCCAGCAGCTTAGGGCACTCCTATCAAGAGACCCAGTACTTC. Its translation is CASSLGHSYQETQYF.